The 8 T cell receptor beta chains below all came from one sample that was sequenced in a study of beta chain features in type 1 diabetes. The sequenced template was cDNA made from the entire isolated RNA. The data were produced by immunoSEQ multiplex PCR, yet TCRdb's version contains in-frame clones alone and is incomplete. The sample lists about 15,000 clones; approximately 50% were seen once. The sample consisted of stem cell memory CD4+ T cells from blood. The origin of the receptors is a woman aged 18 to 35 in good health.

This chain links TRBV7-2 with TRBJ2-3, with TRBD2 matching 9 bases. The junction had 3 bases not matched to a gene; V was cut back by 2 bases and J by 3 bases. The CDR3 is 15 amino acids. CDR1 and CDR2 from the germline V gene are SGHTA and FQGNSA. CDR3 sequence (DNA): TGTGCCAGCAGCTTATTTGCGGGGGGGACAGATACGCAGTATTTT. Its protein is CASSLFAGGTDTQYF. Combining the CDR3 with reference TRBV7-2 and TRBJ2-3 gives the whole variable domain GAGVSQSPSNKVTEKGKDVELRCDPISGHTALYWYRQSLGQGLEFLIYFQGNSAPDKSGLPSDRFSAERTGGSVSTLTIQRTQQEDSAVYLCASSLFAGGTDTQYFGPGTRLTVL.

The V and J genes are TRBV7-7 and TRBJ2-1; 10 bases map to TRBD2. Germline lookup yields CDR1 SSHAT and CDR2 FNYEAQ (reference sequence). The CDR3 contains 14 residues. With 5 bases clipped from V and 9 bases from J, the junction kept 7 bases outside the gene matches. The CDR3 region is CASSPASGRGEQFF. The CDR3 region has the DNA TGTGCCAGCAGCCCCGCTAGCGGGAGAGGTGAGCAGTTCTTC.

The rearrangement links TRBV7-2 to TRBJ2-3, with D tentatively TRBD2 (6 bases). Germline CDR1 SGHTA, CDR2 FQGNSA. V gave up 5 bases and J gave up 2 bases, with 17 bases separating them. There are 16 residues in the CDR3. As DNA, the CDR3 is TGTGCCAGCAGCGAATCGGGAGCCCTCTACACAGATACGCAGTATTTT. Translating gives CASSESGALYTDTQYF.

The chain recombines TRBV25-1 with TRBJ2-2; possibly TRBD2 for D (5 bases). CDR3 size: 15 residues. From germline, CDR1 is MGHDK and CDR2 SYGVNS. The V end lost 2 bases, the J end lost 3 bases, and 10 bases lay between the germline ends. CDR3 DNA sequence: TGTGCCAGCAGTGAAATGACCGGGGACACCGGGGAGCTGTTTTTT. Translating gives CASSEMTGDTGELFF.

This clone was observed a few times. Here the CDR3 DNA reads TGTGCCAGCAGCTTAGGAGGCGGGGGGGATCAGCCCCAGCATTTT. It encodes CASSLGGGGDQPQHF. The gene calls are TRBV11-2 and TRBJ1-5, with D maybe TRBD1 (5 bases). The CDR3 contains 15 residues. The V end lost 1 base, the J end lost 5 bases, and 12 bases lay between the germline ends. Germline CDR1 reads SGHAT; CDR2 reads FQNNGV. Complete variable domain (other parts from reference TRBV11-2 and TRBJ1-5): EAGVAQSPRYKIIEKRQSVAFWCNPISGHATLYWYQQILGQGPKLLIQFQNNGVVDDSQLPKDRFSAERLKGVDSTLKIQPAKLEDSAVYLCASSLGGGGDQPQHFGDGTRLSIL.

The chain couples TRBV28 to TRBJ1-1; D gene unclear. Trimming took off 5 bases at V and 4 bases at J, with 8 bases between the two ends. Germline CDR1 is MDHEN and CDR2 is SYDVKM. CDR3 size: 12 residues. The CDR3 coding sequence is TGTGCCAGCAGTCGGGTGGGCACTGAAGCTTTCTTT. Its protein is CASSRVGTEAFF.

V and J are TRBV5-1 and TRBJ2-2, with D maybe TRBD1 (6 bases). CDR1 is SGHRS, CDR2 YFSETQ, per germline. The CDR3 totals 14 residues. Trimming shortened V by 4 bases and J by 4 bases, and 11 bases separated the two germline ends. This CDR3 is CASSPGASTGELFF. CDR3 sequence (DNA): TGCGCCAGCAGCCCAGGGGCCTCCACCGGGGAGCTGTTTTTT. The full variable domain, its missing parts supplied by reference TRBV5-1 and TRBJ2-2, is KAGVTQTPRYLIKTRGQQVTLSCSPISGHRSVSWYQQTPGQGLQFLFEYFSETQRNKGNFPGRFSGRQFSNSRSEMNVSTLELGDSALYLCASSPGASTGELFFGEGSRLTVL.

This chain uses TRBV30 with TRBJ1-4; D not certain. CDR1 and CDR2 from the germline V gene are GTSNPN and SVGIG (reference sequence). This CDR3 has 14 amino acids. Trimming cost V 0 bases and J 7 bases, with 12 bases left between them. The CDR3 spells CAWSVFQASEKLFF. CDR3 DNA sequence: TGTGCCTGGAGTGTCTTCCAGGCGTCTGAAAAACTGTTTTTT. Drawing the rest from reference TRBV30 and TRBJ1-4, the complete variable domain is SQTIHQWPATLVQPVGSPLSLECTVEGTSNPNLYWYRQAAGRGLQLLFYSVGIGQISSEVPQNLSASRPQDRQFILSSKKLLLSDSGFYLCAWSVFQASEKLFFGSGTQLSVL.